This TCR beta chain was recorded in a study of T cell responses to AZD1222 COVID-19 vaccine (dated by TCRdb to the early 2020s). Study-wide context: Because spike-specific TCR depth and breadth did not differ between the two schedules, AZD1222 recipients who got a second dose at roughly 4 weeks were pooled with those who got a second dose at roughly 12 weeks. A total of around 240 trial participants underwent TCR sequencing, of whom 207 had received two doses of AZD1222 and 26 had received two doses of the MenACWY control vaccine. Trial participants were enrolled by age into subgroups of 18-55, 56-69 and 70-plus years, and around 140, 26 and 57 TCR-sequenced participants, respectively, were included in these subgroups.

The time point label of this sample denotes: baseline before first vaccination. Vaccinee samples were obtained from the UK trials COV001 and COV002, which included a single-blind randomized controlled phase 2/3 trial of AZD1222 (ChAdOx1 nCoV-19) in healthy adults. For TCRbeta chain sequencing, PBMC samples were collected from trial participants at day 0 and at day 28 after the second dose. CDR1 and CDR2 were assigned from the germline V gene as SGHRS and YFSETQ. After removal of 0 bases from V and 4 bases from J, the junction retains 4 bases not matched to a gene. From its cysteine to its phenylalanine, the CDR3 spans 16 amino acids. Left in the record is the CDR3 DNA by itself, 48 bases read in frame from the first base. The CDR3 regions of human TCRbeta chains were subjected to immunosequencing. In the original analysis: TCRs in the repertoires were matched against a reference library of SARS-CoV-2-specific TCRs that had been generated with the MIRA antigen-specificity platform. Breadth meant the fraction of unique TCRs that were SARS-CoV-2-associated, whereas depth meant the fraction of total T cells that were SARS-CoV-2-associated. Using the MIRA data, each spike-specific TCR was mapped to the spike region that the TCR reacts to and placed in a CD4 or CD8 class. Log10-transformed breadth and depth values were compared by one-way ANOVA with Sidak's multiple comparisons tests. TCRdb's version of the immuneACCESS table is confined to in-frame rearrangements and falls short of the full clone set. An unresolved V gene accounts for under half of the shortfall where checked; the remainder is of unknown origin. The V and J calls and clone size were taken over from that table, and D and trimming were inferred from the DNA. Counted in this sample were approximately 110,000 clones; roughly 90% of them appeared once. Roughly 4.2% of the sample is in the top ten clones.

As regards this clone: Its antigen specificity is not known. No base-level quality is on record; no much larger clone is a single base apart.

The full study reports these points: Participants were mostly white British and included more females than males, and it was suggested by the authors that clonal diversity may have been underestimated. The 56-69-year group was small, and its depth increase did not reach significance, likely because of low power. Because no samples from the day 14 peak response were available, repertoires could be characterized only after the peak T cell response. After two AZD1222 doses, spike-specific TCR breadth and depth were significantly higher than at day 0 and than in MenACWY recipients. Vaccine-associated CD4 TCRs spanned the whole spike protein, with dominant responses in regions 160-218 and 743-854. Conclusions about previously exposed vaccinees are limited because only 5 or 6 AZD1222 recipients were SARS-CoV-2 seropositive at baseline. Epitopes outside the regions mutated in the B.1.351 and B.1.1.7 variants were reportedly recognized by nearly half of the unique spike-specific TCRs.

This TCR came from an adult in good health. Sequenced here: peripheral blood, sampled on day 0 of AZD1222 vaccination. The chain couples TRBV5-1 to TRBJ2-3, with 11 bases matching TRBD2. The nucleotide sequence is TGCGCCAGCAGCTTGGTAGCGGGGGGGCCAGCAGATACGCAGTATTTT. Its protein reads: CASSLVAGGPADTQYF.